Shown below are 7 T cell receptor beta chains from a single sample sequenced in a study of identical twins. TCRdb processed the 5' RACE reads anew with MiXCR; each CDR3 protein has one entry. Altogether roughly 230,000 distinct CDR3 sequences are present, about 8.5% being singletons, with the ten largest covering less than 4%. The sample was also reused in another study, on yellow fever vaccine responses in identical twins.

The sample comprised CD8+ T cells sorted from blood. The receptors here all came from a woman between 18 and 30 years old in good health.

There are a few counts of this clonotype. The chain recombines TRBV14 with TRBJ2-7; 7 bases align to TRBD2. The CDR3 contains 18 residues. After removal of 2 bases from V and 2 bases from J, the junction contained 15 bases not matched to a gene. The germline CDR1 and CDR2 sequences are SGHDN and FVKESK. The CDR3 nucleotides read TGTGCCAGCAGCCAAAGCTCCCTCCGGGGGGAGGCCCCCTACGAGCAGTACTTC. Translation: CASSQSSLRGEAPYEQYF.

This clonotype was recorded many times. This rearrangement joins TRBV10-3 to TRBJ1-2; 9 bases are shared with TRBD1. The CDR3 contains 14 residues. CDR1 and CDR2 (germline): ENHRY, SYGVKD. V was clipped by 8 bases and J by 6 bases; unmatched bases: 10. CDR3 protein: CAIHLTGTGNGYTF. The CDR3 bases are TGTGCCATCCACTTAACCGGGACAGGGAATGGCTACACCTTC.

This clonotype occurred many times. V gene TRBV6-4 combines with J gene TRBJ2-2; 8 bases align to TRBD1. CDR3 length equals 15 residues. Germline CDR1 and CDR2: MRHNA and SNTAGT. V shed 2 bases, J shed 1 base, and the junction held 0 bases outside the gene matches. The CDR3 nucleotides are TGTGCCAGCAGTGACGGGACAGGGAACACCGGGGAGCTGTTTTTT. It is translated as CASSDGTGNTGELFF.

This clonotype was seen more than once but under ten times. The rearrangement joins TRBV29-1 to TRBJ2-2; a possible D gene is TRBD1 (6 bases). Looked up from germline, CDR1 is SQVTM and CDR2 is ANQGSEA. The CDR3 runs 14 residues. Trimming took 3 bases from V and 3 from J, leaving 11 bases between them. The CDR3 region is CSVETGTYTGELFF. The CDR3 DNA reads as TGCAGCGTTGAGACAGGAACTTACACCGGGGAGCTGTTTTTT.

In this sample, this clonotype turned up a few times. The chain carries TRBV12-3 or TRBV12-4 and TRBJ2-7; tentatively, D is TRBD2 (6 bases). The V and J ends lost 3 bases and 0 bases respectively, with 12 bases between them. This CDR3 is built from 15 residues. CDR3 region: CASSFLRDPSYEQYF. The CDR3 DNA is TGTGCCAGCAGTTTTCTGCGGGACCCCTCCTACGAGCAGTACTTC.

This clonotype appeared a few times. The chain employs TRBV24-1 and TRBJ2-3; TRBD2 agrees at 14 bases. After removal of 5 bases from V and 2 bases from J, the junction contained 2 bases not matched to a gene. CDR1 and CDR2 from the germline V gene are KGHDR and SFDVKD. This CDR3 has 16 amino acids. The CDR3 protein is CATSGLAGGPTDTQYF. The CDR3 DNA reads TGTGCCACCAGTGGACTAGCGGGGGGGCCCACAGATACGCAGTATTTT.

This chain joins TRBV7-3 and TRBJ2-3; D might be TRBD2 (5 bases). Germline CDR1 reads SGHTA; CDR2 reads FQGTGA. CDR3 length: 15 residues. V gave up 4 bases and J gave up 1 base, with 12 bases separating them. CDR3 residues: CASSSAPLGTDTQYF. Here the CDR3 DNA reads TGTGCCAGCAGCTCAGCCCCACTAGGCACAGATACGCAGTATTTT.